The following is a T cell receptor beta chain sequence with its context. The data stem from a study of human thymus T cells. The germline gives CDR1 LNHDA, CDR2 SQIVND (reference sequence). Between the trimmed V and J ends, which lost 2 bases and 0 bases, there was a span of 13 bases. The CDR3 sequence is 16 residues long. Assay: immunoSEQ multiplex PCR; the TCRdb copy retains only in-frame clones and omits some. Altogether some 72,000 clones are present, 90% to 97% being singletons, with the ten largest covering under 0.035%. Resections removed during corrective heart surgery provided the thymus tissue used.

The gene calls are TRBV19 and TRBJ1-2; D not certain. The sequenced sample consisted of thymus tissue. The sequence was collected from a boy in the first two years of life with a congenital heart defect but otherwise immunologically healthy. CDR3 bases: TGTGCCAGTAGTATAAATACAGCAAATTCTAACTATGGCTACACCTTC. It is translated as CASSINTANSNYGYTF.